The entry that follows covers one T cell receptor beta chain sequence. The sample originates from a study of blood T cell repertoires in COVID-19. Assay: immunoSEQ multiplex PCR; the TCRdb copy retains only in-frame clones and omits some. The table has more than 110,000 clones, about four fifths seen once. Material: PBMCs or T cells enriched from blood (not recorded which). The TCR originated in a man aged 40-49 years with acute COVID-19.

For the CDR3, the DNA is TGTGCCAGCAGTTACAAACTCTTTAACAATGAGCAGTTCTTC. Translating gives CASSYKLFNNEQFF. V usage is TRBV6-2 or TRBV6-3 and J usage is TRBJ2-1, with D uncertain. The V end was cut by 2 bases, the J end by 5 bases, with 10 bases between. CDR1 MNHEY and CDR2 SVGEGT come from the germline V gene. CDR3 size: 14 residues.